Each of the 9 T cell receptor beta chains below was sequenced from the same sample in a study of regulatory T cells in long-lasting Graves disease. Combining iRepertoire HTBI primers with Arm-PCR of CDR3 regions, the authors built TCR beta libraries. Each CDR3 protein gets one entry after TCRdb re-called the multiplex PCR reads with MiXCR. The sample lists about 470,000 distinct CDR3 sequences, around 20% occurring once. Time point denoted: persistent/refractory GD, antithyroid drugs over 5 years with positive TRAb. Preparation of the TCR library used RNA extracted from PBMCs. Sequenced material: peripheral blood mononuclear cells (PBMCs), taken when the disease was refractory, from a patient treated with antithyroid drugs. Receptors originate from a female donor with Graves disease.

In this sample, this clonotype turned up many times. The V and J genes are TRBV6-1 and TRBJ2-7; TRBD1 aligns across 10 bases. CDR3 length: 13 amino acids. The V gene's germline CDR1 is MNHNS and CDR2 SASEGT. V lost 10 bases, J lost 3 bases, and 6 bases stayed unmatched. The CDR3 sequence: CATLDRGIYEQYF. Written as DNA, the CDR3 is TGTGCCACCCTGGACAGGGGGATCTACGAGCAGTACTTC.

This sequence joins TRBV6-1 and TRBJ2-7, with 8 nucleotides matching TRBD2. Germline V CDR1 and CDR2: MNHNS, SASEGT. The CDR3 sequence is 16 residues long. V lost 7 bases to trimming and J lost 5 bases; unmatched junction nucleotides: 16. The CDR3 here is CASTGSGISRPNEQYF. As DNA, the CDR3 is TGTGCCAGCACCGGTAGCGGGATAAGTCGGCCTAACGAGCAGTACTTC.

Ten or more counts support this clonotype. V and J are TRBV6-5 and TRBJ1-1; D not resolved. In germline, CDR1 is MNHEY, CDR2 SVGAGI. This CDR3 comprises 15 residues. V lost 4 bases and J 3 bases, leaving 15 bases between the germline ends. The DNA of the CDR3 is TGTGCCAGCAGTTTCCCCAGGTTTTCGGACACTGAAGCTTTCTTT. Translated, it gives CASSFPRFSDTEAFF.

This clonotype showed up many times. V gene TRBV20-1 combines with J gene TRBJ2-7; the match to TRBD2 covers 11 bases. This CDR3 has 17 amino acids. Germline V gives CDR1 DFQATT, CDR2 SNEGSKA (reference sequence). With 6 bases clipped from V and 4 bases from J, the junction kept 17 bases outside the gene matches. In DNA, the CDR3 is TGCAGTGCATCCGGGACTAGCGGAACATCTCACCCGTACGAGCAGTACTTC. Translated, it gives CSASGTSGTSHPYEQYF.

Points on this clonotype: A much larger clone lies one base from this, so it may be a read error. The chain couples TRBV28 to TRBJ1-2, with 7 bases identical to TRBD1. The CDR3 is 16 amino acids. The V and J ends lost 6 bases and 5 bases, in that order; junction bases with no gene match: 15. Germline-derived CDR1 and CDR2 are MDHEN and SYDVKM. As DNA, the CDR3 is TGTGCCAGCAGGAGGGCTAATACAGGGGAACTGTATGGCTACACCTTC. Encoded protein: CASRRANTGELYGYTF.

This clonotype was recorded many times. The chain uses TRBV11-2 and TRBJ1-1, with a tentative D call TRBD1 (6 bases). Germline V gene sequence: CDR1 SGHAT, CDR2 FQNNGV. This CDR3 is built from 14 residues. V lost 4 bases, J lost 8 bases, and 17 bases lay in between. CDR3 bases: TGTGCCAGCAGCTCAGTCTTAGGGGGGGCAGAAGCTTTCTTT. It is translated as CASSSVLGGAEAFF.

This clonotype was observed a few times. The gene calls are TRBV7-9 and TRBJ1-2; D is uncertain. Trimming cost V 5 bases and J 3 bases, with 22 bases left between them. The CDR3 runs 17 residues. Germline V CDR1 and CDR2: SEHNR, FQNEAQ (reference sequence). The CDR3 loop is CASSKLTGRRRDYGYTF. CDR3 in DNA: TGTGCCAGCAGCAAGCTGACCGGGAGACGGCGCGACTATGGCTACACCTTC.

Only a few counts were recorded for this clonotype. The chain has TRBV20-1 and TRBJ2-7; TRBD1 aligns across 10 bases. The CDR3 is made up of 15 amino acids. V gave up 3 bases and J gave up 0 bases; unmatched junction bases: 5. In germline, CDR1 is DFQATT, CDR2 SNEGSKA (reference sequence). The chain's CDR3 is CSARRDRGISYEQYF. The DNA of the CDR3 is TGCAGTGCTAGGCGGGACAGGGGTATCTCCTACGAGCAGTACTTC.

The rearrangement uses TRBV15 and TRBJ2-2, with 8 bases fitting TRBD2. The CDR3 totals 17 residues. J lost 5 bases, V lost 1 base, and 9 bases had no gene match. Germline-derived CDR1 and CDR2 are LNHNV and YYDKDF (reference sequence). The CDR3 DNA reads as TGTGCCACCAGCAGAGGTTGGGCGGGAGGCGGGACCGGGGAGCTGTTTTTT. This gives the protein CATSRGWAGGGTGELFF.